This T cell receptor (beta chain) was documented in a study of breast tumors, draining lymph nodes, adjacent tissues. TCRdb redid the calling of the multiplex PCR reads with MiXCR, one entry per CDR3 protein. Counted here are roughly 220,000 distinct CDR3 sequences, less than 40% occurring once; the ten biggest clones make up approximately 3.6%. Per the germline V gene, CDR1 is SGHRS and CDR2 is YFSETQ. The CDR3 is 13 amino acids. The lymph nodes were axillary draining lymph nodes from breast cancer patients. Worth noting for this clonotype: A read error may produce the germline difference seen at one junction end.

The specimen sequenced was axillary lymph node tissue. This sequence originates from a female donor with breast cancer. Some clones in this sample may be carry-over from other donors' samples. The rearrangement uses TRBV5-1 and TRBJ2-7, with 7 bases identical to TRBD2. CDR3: CASRATRDYDQYF. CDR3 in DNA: TGTGCCAGCAGAGCCACTAGGGACTACGACCAGTACTTC.